The 31 T cell receptor beta chains listed next were all sequenced from one sample in a study of blood T cell repertoires in COVID-19. Sequenced by immunoSEQ multiplex PCR; TCRdb stores in-frame clones only, minus some. Of 110,000 or so clones in the sample, approximately 87% were seen once. Material for sequencing was peripheral blood. These receptors came from a woman in her sixties with acute or convalescent COVID-19.

V is TRBV12-3 or TRBV12-4 and J is TRBJ1-1; TRBD1 aligns across 7 bases. The junction had 5 bases not matched to a gene; V was cut back by 6 bases and J by 7 bases. There are 12 residues in the CDR3. The CDR3 sequence is CASSTRTGEAFF. The DNA of the CDR3 is TGTGCCAGCAGCACTCGGACAGGTGAAGCTTTCTTT.

The chain joins TRBV18 to TRBJ2-5; a possible D gene is TRBD2 (6 bases). The germline V and J ends were trimmed by 0 bases and 10 bases, with 18 bases remaining between them. The germline gives CDR1 KGHSH, CDR2 LQKENI. The CDR3 spans 15 residues. CDR3 sequence reads: CASSPPEGARGNQYF. The CDR3 DNA is TGTGCCAGCTCACCACCCGAAGGGGCCCGGGGGAACCAGTACTTC. Together with reference TRBV18 and TRBJ2-5, the CDR3 gives the full variable domain: NAGVMQNPRHLVRRRGQEARLRCSPMKGHSHVYWYRQLPEEGLKFMVYLQKENIIDESGMPKERFSAEFPKEGPSILRIQQVVRGDSAAYFCASSPPEGARGNQYFGPGTRLLVL.

The V call is TRBV27, the J call TRBJ1-4; tentatively, D is TRBD1 (6 bases). Germline V CDR1 and CDR2: MNHEY, SMNVEV (reference sequence). The V gene lost 4 bases and the J gene lost 8 bases, with 14 bases spanning the gap. The CDR3 is 14 amino acids. Here the CDR3 DNA reads TGTGCCAGCAGTTCTCAAGGGGGGGTCGAAAAACTGTTTTTT. Its translation is CASSSQGGVEKLFF.

The chain carries TRBV7-9 and TRBJ2-1; 7 bases agree with TRBD1. Germline trimming cut 4 bases from V and 0 bases from J; bases unmatched to any gene: 6. Germline CDR1 is SEHNR and CDR2 is FQNEAQ (reference sequence). The CDR3 runs to 16 residues. The CDR3 spells CASSWGTASSYNEQFF. For the CDR3, the DNA is TGTGCCAGCAGCTGGGGGACAGCGAGCTCCTACAATGAGCAGTTCTTC.

The chain employs TRBV19 and TRBJ1-1; D is ambiguous. V was clipped by 5 bases and J by 6 bases, with 13 bases between them. The CDR3 has 13 amino acids. The germline V gene encodes CDR1 LNHDA and CDR2 SQIVND (reference sequence). The CDR3 DNA follows: TGTGCCAGTAGTCACGGTACGGTCTCTGAAGCTTTCTTT. Translated: CASSHGTVSEAFF.

The J gene is TRBJ1-5, the V gene TRBV7-2; D is uncertain. The V end lost 1 base, the J end lost 0 bases, and 7 bases lay between the germline ends. CDR3 length equals 15 residues. CDR1 is SGHTA and CDR2 is FQGNSA in the germline V gene. The CDR3 nucleotides are TGTGCCAGCAGCTTAGACGGAGATAGCAATCAGCCCCAGCATTTT. Its protein is CASSLDGDSNQPQHF.

Details on this clone: One end of the junction is discordant with germline, which a read error may explain. Different DNA sequences within this sample yield the same CDR3. The chain joins TRBV5-1 to TRBJ2-7, with 11 bases aligning to TRBD1. The CDR3 runs to 14 residues. The germline gives CDR1 SGHRS, CDR2 YFSETQ. The CDR3 is CASSLGQGAYEQYF. CDR3 coding DNA: TGCGCCAGCAGTTTGGGACAGGGGGCCTACGAGCAGTACTTC.

The chain couples TRBV3-1 (or the pseudogene TRBV3-2) to TRBJ2-5, with D maybe TRBD2 (6 bases). Germline lookup yields CDR1 LGHDT and CDR2 YNNKEL (reference sequence). The CDR3 is 15 residues long. Trimming took 1 base from V and 5 from J, leaving 14 bases between them. The CDR3 loop is CASSQGAGGMETQYF. DNA of the CDR3: TGTGCCAGCAGCCAAGGGGCGGGCGGGATGGAGACCCAGTACTTC.

The chain joins TRBV27 to TRBJ1-1, with D uncertain. Germline CDR1 MNHEY, CDR2 SMNVEV (reference sequence). The CDR3 is made up of 14 amino acids. Trimming cost V 5 bases and J 11 bases, with 21 bases left between them. The CDR3 nucleotides read TGTGCCAGCAGTCCATTCGGCCCGGGAGCGCGGGCTTTCTTT. It yields the protein CASSPFGPGARAFF.

The J gene is TRBJ1-2, the V gene TRBV7-9; 7 bases line up with TRBD1. This CDR3 is built from 16 residues. Trimming removed 4 bases from V and 7 bases from J; junction bases left unmatched: 15. Germline V gene lookup returns CDR1 SEHNR and CDR2 FQNEAQ (reference sequence). The CDR3 sequence: CASSSQPPDRRSGYTF. CDR3 in DNA: TGTGCCAGCAGCTCCCAGCCGCCGGACAGGCGCTCTGGCTACACCTTC.

The chain has TRBV19 and TRBJ1-5; 9 nucleotides line up with TRBD1. This CDR3 is built from 14 residues. V gave up 6 bases and J gave up 6 bases; unmatched junction bases: 6. CDR1 LNHDA and CDR2 SQIVND come from the germline V gene (reference sequence). The chain's CDR3 is CASRIGTGLQPQHF. CDR3 bases: TGTGCCAGTAGGATCGGGACAGGGCTTCAGCCCCAGCATTTT.

This clone came up once. V gene TRBV7-2 combines with J gene TRBJ2-7; 10 nucleotides align to TRBD2. The junction had 10 bases not matched to a gene; V was cut back by 5 bases and J by 0 bases. This CDR3 has 17 amino acids. CDR1 and CDR2 (germline): SGHTA, FQGNSA. The CDR3 protein is CASSRLAGARSSYEQYF. In DNA form, the CDR3 reads TGTGCCAGCAGCCGTCTAGCGGGGGCCCGAAGCTCCTACGAGCAGTACTTC.

The genes are TRBV27 and TRBJ1-4, with D uncertain. V was clipped by 6 bases and J by 5 bases, with 7 bases between them. The CDR3 has 12 residues. Germline assignment: CDR1 MNHEY and CDR2 SMNVEV (reference sequence). The CDR3 sequence: CASRQLNEKLFF. CDR3 coding DNA: TGTGCCAGCAGACAGTTGAATGAAAAACTGTTTTTT.

V gene TRBV24-1 combines with J gene TRBJ1-2; 12 bases are a match to TRBD1. V gave up 7 bases and J gave up 7 bases; unmatched junction bases: 3. CDR1 is KGHDR, CDR2 SFDVKD, per germline. The CDR3 has 13 amino acids. The DNA of the CDR3 is TGTGCCACCAGGGGACAGGGGGCTTTTGGCTACACCTTC. It specifies CATRGQGAFGYTF.

The chain links TRBV5-4 to TRBJ2-6, with D possibly matching TRBD1 (6 bases). V gave up 4 bases and J gave up 2 bases, with 10 bases separating them. Germline V gives CDR1 SGHNT, CDR2 YYREEE (reference sequence). The CDR3 runs to 15 residues. The CDR3 protein is CASSPRGTGANVLTF. The CDR3 region has the DNA TGTGCCAGCAGCCCGAGGGGGACTGGGGCCAACGTCCTGACTTTC.

This clone was seen only once. This sequence joins TRBV7-9 and TRBJ1-1; 8 bases align to TRBD1. V shed 1 base and J 5 bases; nucleotides not matched to a gene: 9. The germline V gene encodes CDR1 SEHNR and CDR2 FQNEAQ (reference sequence). The CDR3 spans 16 residues. The CDR3 region has the DNA TGTGCCAGCAGCTTAGACCGACAGGGGTCGGGGACTGAAGCTTTCTTT. It yields the protein CASSLDRQGSGTEAFF. Full variable domain (rest looked up from reference TRBV7-9 and TRBJ1-1): DTGVSQNPRHKITKRGQNVTFRCDPISEHNRLYWYRQTLGQGPEFLTYFQNEAQLEKSRLLSDRFSAERPKGSFSTLEIQRTEQGDSAMYLCASSLDRQGSGTEAFFGQGTRLTVV.

The chain employs TRBV4-2 and TRBJ1-2; TRBD1 agrees at 7 bases. The CDR3 consists of 16 residues. J was trimmed by 3 bases and V by 2 bases; bases with no gene match: 9. Germline V gene data show CDR1 as LGHNA and CDR2 as YNFKEQ. CDR3 bases: TGTGCCAGCAGCCAAAACGGACAGGCTGGGTACTATGGCTACACCTTC. Translated: CASSQNGQAGYYGYTF.

The chain carries TRBV6-6 and TRBJ1-2; perhaps TRBD1 as D (5 bases). The germline CDR1 and CDR2 sequences are MNHNY and SVGAGI (reference sequence). Trimming removed 11 bases from V and 5 bases from J, with 15 bases in between. This CDR3 spans 12 amino acids. Here the CDR3 reads CAGGTKEYGYTF. As DNA, the CDR3 is TGTGCCGGCGGGACGAAGGAGTATGGCTACACCTTC.

The chain has TRBV2 and TRBJ1-1; tentative D call: TRBD1 (5 bases). The CDR3 is 11 residues long. The V end was cut by 4 bases, the J end by 7 bases, with 7 bases between. Germline CDR1 reads SNHLY; CDR2 reads FYNNEI. The CDR3 bases are TGTGCCAGCAGTGTAGGGGTTGAAGCTTTCTTT. Its protein product is CASSVGVEAFF.

The gene calls are TRBV10-3 and TRBJ1-2, with unresolved D. V lost 0 bases, J lost 7 bases, and 6 bases lay in between. The CDR3 is made up of 12 amino acids. CDR1 is ENHRY and CDR2 is SYGVKD in the germline V gene. Written as DNA, the CDR3 is TGTGCCATCAGTGAGTCGACGGGTGGCTACACCTTC. Translated, it gives CAISESTGGYTF.

V usage is TRBV27 and J usage is TRBJ1-5; D unresolved. Per germline, CDR1 MNHEY and CDR2 SMNVEV (reference sequence). The CDR3 consists of 13 residues. With 4 bases removed from V and 1 base from J, the gap between germline ends came to 5 bases. The CDR3 is CASSSRSNQPQHF. The CDR3, as DNA: TGTGCCAGCAGTTCCAGGAGCAATCAGCCCCAGCATTTT.

The chain combines TRBV19 with TRBJ1-2; 7 nucleotides agree with TRBD1. Trimming removed 5 bases from V and 4 bases from J; junction bases left unmatched: 10. In germline, CDR1 is LNHDA, CDR2 SQIVND (reference sequence). The CDR3 is 15 residues long. CDR3 sequence (DNA): TGTGCCAGTAGTCTCCGGACAGGATGGGGCTATGGCTACACCTTC. This encodes CASSLRTGWGYGYTF.

The chain couples TRBV3-1 (or the pseudogene TRBV3-2) to TRBJ1-1; 7 bases match TRBD1. The V gene end was trimmed by 4 bases and the J gene end by 4 bases; junction bases not matched to a gene: 6. The CDR3 consists of 14 residues. Germline V gene data show CDR1 as LGHDT and CDR2 as YNNKEL (reference sequence). The CDR3 spells CASSPHRGGTEAFF. CDR3 nucleotides: TGTGCCAGCAGCCCACACAGGGGCGGCACTGAAGCTTTCTTT.

This chain links TRBV28 with TRBJ2-7, with 7 bases fitting TRBD1. Germline-derived CDR1 and CDR2 are MDHEN and SYDVKM. The CDR3 extends over 12 amino acids. J gave up 0 bases and V 10 bases, and 3 bases lay outside the gene matches. In DNA form, the CDR3 reads TGTGCCACGGGACAGAGCTCCTACGAGCAGTACTTC. It specifies CATGQSSYEQYF. Complete variable domain (other parts from reference TRBV28 and TRBJ2-7): DVKVTQSSRYLVKRTGEKVFLECVQDMDHENMFWYRQDPGLGLRLIYFSYDVKMKEKGDIPEGYSVSREKKERFSLILESASTNQTSMYLCATGQSSYEQYFGPGTRLTVT.

V usage is TRBV19 and J usage is TRBJ1-1; D might be TRBD1 (6 bases). The CDR3 extends over 15 amino acids. Germline V gene lookup returns CDR1 LNHDA and CDR2 SQIVND (reference sequence). With 5 bases removed from V and 0 bases from J, the gap between germline ends came to 13 bases. CDR3 nucleotides: TGTGCCAGTAGTCCGTCCGGACAGATGAACACTGAAGCTTTCTTT. Translation gives CASSPSGQMNTEAFF.

This rearrangement joins TRBV7-2 to TRBJ1-1, with TRBD1 matching over 11 bases. The germline gives CDR1 SGHTA, CDR2 FQGNSA. The ends lost 7 bases at V and 7 bases at J; junction bases unmatched: 11. CDR3 length equals 15 residues. The CDR3 spells CASTLLGQGVGEAFF. The CDR3 DNA is TGTGCCAGCACCCTCCTGGGACAGGGGGTGGGTGAAGCTTTCTTT.

The chain has TRBV10-2 and TRBJ2-7; 7 nucleotides align to TRBD2. The CDR3 is 14 residues long. In germline, CDR1 is WSHSY, CDR2 SAAADI. V was clipped by 10 bases and J by 3 bases; unmatched bases: 12. The CDR3 reads CATQAGVRVYEQYF. The CDR3 DNA follows: TGCGCCACCCAGGCGGGGGTACGGGTCTACGAGCAGTACTTC.

The CDR3 protein is CASRAPGGYTGELFF. In DNA, the CDR3 is TGTGCCAGCAGGGCCCCAGGGGGCTACACCGGGGAGCTGTTTTTT. The chain links TRBV2 to TRBJ2-2; 8 nucleotides agree with TRBD1. CDR1 is SNHLY and CDR2 is FYNNEI in the germline V gene. Unmatched junction bases numbered 6, after V lost 6 bases and J lost 3 bases. The CDR3 spans 15 residues.

V usage is TRBV7-9 and J usage is TRBJ1-2; D unclear. CDR1 is SEHNR, CDR2 FQNEAQ, per germline (reference sequence). There are 13 residues in the CDR3. Trimming removed 5 bases at V and 7 bases at J, with 14 bases between. Here the CDR3 reads CASSGRGMGGYTF. CDR3 nucleotide sequence: TGTGCCAGCAGCGGGCGGGGTATGGGTGGCTACACCTTC.

This clone appeared a few times. J is TRBJ2-1 and V is TRBV2; TRBD2 matches 9 bases. V was pared by 11 bases and J by 7 bases, with 18 bases of the junction left unmatched. From germline, CDR1 is SNHLY and CDR2 FYNNEI. The CDR3 has 16 amino acids. CDR3 region: CAGGREIAGVGNEQFF. CDR3 bases: TGTGCCGGGGGAAGAGAAATAGCGGGAGTTGGGAATGAGCAGTTCTTC.

This chain uses TRBV11-2 with TRBJ1-3; D is unresolved. Germline loops: CDR1 SGHAT, CDR2 FQNNGV. The CDR3 consists of 13 residues. V lost 5 bases and J lost 6, with 11 bases in between. Written as DNA, the CDR3 is TGTGCCAGCAGCCCCCCTAAACTAAACACCATATATTTT. It translates to CASSPPKLNTIYF.